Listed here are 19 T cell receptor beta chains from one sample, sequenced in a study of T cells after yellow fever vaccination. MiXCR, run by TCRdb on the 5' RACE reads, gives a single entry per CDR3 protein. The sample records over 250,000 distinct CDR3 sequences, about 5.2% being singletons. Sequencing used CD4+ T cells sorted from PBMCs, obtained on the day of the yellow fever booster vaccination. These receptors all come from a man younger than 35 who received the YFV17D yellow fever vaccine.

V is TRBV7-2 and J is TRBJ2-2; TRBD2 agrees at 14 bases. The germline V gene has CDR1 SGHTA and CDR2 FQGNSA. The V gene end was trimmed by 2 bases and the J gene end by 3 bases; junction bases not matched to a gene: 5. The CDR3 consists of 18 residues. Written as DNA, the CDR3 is TGTGCCAGCAGCTTAAGGAGACTAGCGGGGGGGGACACCGGGGAGCTGTTTTTT. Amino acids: CASSLRRLAGGDTGELFF. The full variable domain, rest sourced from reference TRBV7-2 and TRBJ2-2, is GAGVSQSPSNKVTEKGKDVELRCDPISGHTALYWYRQSLGQGLEFLIYFQGNSAPDKSGLPSDRFSAERTGGSVSTLTIQRTQQEDSAVYLCASSLRRLAGGDTGELFFGEGSRLTVL.

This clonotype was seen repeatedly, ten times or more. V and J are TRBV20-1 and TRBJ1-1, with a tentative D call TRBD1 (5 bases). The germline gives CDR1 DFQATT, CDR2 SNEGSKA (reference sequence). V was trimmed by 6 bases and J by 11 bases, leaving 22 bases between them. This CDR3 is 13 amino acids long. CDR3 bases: TGCAGTGCAACAAATCCCACTTTCCAGGGCGCTTTCTTT. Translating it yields CSATNPTFQGAFF.

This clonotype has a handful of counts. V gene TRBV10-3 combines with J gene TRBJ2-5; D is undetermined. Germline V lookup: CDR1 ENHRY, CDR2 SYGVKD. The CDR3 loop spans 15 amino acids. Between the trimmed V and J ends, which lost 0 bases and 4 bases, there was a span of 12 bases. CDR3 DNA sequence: TGTGCCATCAGTGAGTCGCTGGCGGTAGGAGAGACCCAGTACTTC. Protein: CAISESLAVGETQYF.

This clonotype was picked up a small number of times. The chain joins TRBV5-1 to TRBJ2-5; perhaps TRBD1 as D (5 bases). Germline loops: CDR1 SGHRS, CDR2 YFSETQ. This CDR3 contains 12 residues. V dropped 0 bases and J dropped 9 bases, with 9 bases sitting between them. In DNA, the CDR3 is TGCGCCAGCAGCTTGGAGGGGAAGGCCCAGTACTTC. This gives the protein CASSLEGKAQYF.

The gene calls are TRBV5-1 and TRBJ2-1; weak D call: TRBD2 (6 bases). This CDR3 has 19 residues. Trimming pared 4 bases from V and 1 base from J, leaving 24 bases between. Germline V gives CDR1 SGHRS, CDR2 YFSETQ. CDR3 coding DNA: TGCGCCAGCAGCGATAGGGGAGGTCGGCCGGGTGGGTCCTACAATGAGCAGTTCTTC. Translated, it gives CASSDRGGRPGGSYNEQFF. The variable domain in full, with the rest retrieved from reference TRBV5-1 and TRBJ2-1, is KAGVTQTPRYLIKTRGQQVTLSCSPISGHRSVSWYQQTPGQGLQFLFEYFSETQRNKGNFPGRFSGRQFSNSRSEMNVSTLELGDSALYLCASSDRGGRPGGSYNEQFFGPGTRLTVL.

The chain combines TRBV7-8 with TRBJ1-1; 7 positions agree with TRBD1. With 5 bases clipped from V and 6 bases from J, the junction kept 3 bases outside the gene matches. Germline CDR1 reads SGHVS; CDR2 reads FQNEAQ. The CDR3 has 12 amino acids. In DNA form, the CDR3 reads TGTGCCAGCAGCGGTACAGGGGCTGAAGCTTTCTTT. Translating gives CASSGTGAEAFF.

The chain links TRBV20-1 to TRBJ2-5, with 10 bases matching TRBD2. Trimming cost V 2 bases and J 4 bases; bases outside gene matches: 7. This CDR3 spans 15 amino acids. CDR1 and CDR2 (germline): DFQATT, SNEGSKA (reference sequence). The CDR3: CSARLPSSGGETQYF. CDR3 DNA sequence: TGCAGTGCTAGATTACCCTCTAGCGGGGGAGAGACCCAGTACTTC.

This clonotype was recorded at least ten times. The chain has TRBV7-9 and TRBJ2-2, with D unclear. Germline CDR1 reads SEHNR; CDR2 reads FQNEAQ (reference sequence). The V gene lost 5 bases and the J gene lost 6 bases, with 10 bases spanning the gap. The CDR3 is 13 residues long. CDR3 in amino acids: CASSPWEPGELFF. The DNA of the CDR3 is TGTGCCAGCAGCCCCTGGGAACCCGGGGAGCTGTTTTTT.

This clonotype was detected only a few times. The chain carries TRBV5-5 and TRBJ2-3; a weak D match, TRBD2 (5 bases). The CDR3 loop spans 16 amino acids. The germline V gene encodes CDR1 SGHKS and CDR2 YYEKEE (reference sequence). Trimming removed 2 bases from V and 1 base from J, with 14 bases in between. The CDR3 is CASSFGGTWGTDTQYF. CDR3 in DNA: TGTGCCAGCAGCTTCGGAGGCACATGGGGCACAGATACGCAGTATTTT. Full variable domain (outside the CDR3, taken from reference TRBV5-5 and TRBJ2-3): DAGVTQSPTHLIKTRGQQVTLRCSPISGHKSVSWYQQVLGQGPQFIFQYYEKEERGRGNFPDRFSARQFPNYSSELNVNALLLGDSALYLCASSFGGTWGTDTQYFGPGTRLTVL.

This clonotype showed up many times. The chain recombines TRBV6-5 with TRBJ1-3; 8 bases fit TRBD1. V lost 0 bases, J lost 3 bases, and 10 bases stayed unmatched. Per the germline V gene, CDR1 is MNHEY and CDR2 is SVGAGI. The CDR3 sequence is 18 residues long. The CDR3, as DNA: TGTGCCAGCAGTTACTCGAAACGTTCAGGGGGCTTTGGAAACACCATATATTTT. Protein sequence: CASSYSKRSGGFGNTIYF.

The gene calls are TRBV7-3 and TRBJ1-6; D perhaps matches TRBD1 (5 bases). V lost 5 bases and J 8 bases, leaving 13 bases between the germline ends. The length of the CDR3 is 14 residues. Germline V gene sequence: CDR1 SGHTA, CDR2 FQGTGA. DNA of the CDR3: TGTGCCAGCAGCGGCACAGGATGGGATTCACCCCTCCACTTT. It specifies CASSGTGWDSPLHF.

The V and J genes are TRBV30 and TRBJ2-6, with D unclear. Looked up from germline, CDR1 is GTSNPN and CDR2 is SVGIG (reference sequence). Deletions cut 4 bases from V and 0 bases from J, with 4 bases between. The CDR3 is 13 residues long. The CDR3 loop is CAWKNSGANVLTF. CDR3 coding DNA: TGTGCCTGGAAAAACTCTGGGGCCAACGTCCTGACTTTC.

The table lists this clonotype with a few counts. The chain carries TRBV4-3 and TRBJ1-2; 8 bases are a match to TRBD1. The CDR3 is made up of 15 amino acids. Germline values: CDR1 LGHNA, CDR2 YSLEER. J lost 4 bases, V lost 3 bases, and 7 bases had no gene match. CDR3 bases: TGCGCCAGCAGCCAGAGCGCAGGGGGCCTCTATGGCTACACCTTC. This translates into CASSQSAGGLYGYTF.

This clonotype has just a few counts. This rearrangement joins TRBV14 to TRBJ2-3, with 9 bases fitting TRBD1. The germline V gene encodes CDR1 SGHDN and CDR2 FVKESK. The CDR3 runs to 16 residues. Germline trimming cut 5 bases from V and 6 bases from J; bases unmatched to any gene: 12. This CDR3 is CASSTVQGQGVDTQYF. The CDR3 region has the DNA TGTGCCAGCAGCACCGTCCAGGGACAGGGAGTCGATACGCAGTATTTT.

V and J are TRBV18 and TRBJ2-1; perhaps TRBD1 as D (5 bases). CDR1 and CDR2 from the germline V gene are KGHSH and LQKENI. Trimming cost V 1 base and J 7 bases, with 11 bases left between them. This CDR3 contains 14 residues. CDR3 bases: TGTGCCAGCTCACCACAGACAGATTGGAATGAGCAGTTCTTC. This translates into CASSPQTDWNEQFF.

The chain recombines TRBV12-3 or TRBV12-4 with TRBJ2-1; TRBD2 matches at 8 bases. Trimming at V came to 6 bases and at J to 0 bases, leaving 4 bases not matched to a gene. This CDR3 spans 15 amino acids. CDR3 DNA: TGTGCCAGCAGAAGCGGGGGAAGCTCCTACAATGAGCAGTTCTTC. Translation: CASRSGGSSYNEQFF.

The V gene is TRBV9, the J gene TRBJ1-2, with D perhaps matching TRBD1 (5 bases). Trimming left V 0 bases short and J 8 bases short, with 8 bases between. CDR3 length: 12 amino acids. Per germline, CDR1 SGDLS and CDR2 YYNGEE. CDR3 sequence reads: CASSVGTRGYTF. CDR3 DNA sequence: TGTGCCAGCAGCGTAGGGACAAGAGGCTACACCTTC.

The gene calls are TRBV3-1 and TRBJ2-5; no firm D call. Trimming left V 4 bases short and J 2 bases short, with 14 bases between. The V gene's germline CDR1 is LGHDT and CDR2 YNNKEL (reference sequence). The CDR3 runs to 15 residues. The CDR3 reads CASSRRRTSQETQYF. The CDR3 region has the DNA TGTGCCAGCAGCCGCAGGCGTACTTCACAAGAGACCCAGTACTTC.

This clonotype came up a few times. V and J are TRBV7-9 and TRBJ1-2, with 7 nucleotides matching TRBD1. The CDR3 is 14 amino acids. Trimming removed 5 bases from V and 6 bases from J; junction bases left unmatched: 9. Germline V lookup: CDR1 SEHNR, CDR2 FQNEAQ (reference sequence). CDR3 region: CASSPNDRADGYTF. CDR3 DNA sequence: TGTGCCAGCAGCCCCAACGACAGGGCAGATGGCTACACCTTC.